Here is one T cell receptor beta chain with its context. Antigen specificity is unknown. A second PCR of roughly 7 to 11 cycles used a sample-barcoded 5' primer and a J-beta primer mix. Tags on each cDNA molecule came from a template-switch adaptor with 12 random nucleotides. TCRdb re-called the 5' RACE reads through MiXCR, storing one row per CDR3 protein. The top ten hold roughly 22% of the sample, which has hundreds of thousands of distinct CDR3 sequences, about three fifths seen once. Germline CDR1 DFQATT, CDR2 SNEGSKA (reference sequence). The CDR3 is 15 residues long. V shed 5 bases and J 9 bases; nucleotides not matched to a gene: 11. These data belong to a study of blood T cells in healthy people across ages. Notes on the study in general: Percentage of naive T cells showed a strong correlation with TCR beta diversity. Per-million-T-cell TCR beta diversity fell roughly linearly with age.

This receptor was obtained from a man aged 25-45 years in good health. The chain is built from TRBV20-1 and TRBJ1-6, with 9 bases matching TRBD1. Specimen: blood. CDR3 DNA sequence: TGCAGTGCTCAAAAGGGACAGGGAGTTGGTTCACCCCTCCACTTT. The encoded protein is CSAQKGQGVGSPLHF.